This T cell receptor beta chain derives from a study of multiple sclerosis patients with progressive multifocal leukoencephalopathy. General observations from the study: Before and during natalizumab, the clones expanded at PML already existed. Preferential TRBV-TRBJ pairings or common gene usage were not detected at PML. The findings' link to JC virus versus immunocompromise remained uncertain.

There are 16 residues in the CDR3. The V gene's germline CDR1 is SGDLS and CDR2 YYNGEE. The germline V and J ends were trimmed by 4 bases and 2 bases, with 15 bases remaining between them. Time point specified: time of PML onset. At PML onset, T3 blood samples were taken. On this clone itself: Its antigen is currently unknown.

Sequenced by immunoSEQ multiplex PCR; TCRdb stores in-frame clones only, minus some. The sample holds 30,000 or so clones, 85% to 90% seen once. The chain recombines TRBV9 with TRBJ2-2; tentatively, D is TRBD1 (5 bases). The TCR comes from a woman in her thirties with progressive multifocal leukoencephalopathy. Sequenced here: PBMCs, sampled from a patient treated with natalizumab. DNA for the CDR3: TGTGCCAGCAGCCCTTCCAATCAGGGTAACACCGGGGAGCTGTTTTTT. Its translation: CASSPSNQGNTGELFF.